Listed below are T cell receptor beta chains from one sample, sequenced in a study of beta chain bispecific antibodies for T cell cancers. Antigen specificity for these receptors is unknown. TCRdb recomputed calls from the 5' RACE reads with MiXCR, one row per CDR3 protein. In the table there are approximately 20,000 distinct CDR3 sequences, under 3% of which are singletons. Sequencing used healthy donor T cells cultured with leukemia cells. Receptors were obtained from a human donor in good health. Some clones in this sample may be carry-over from other donors' samples. The conserved cysteine and the conserved F or W are not part of the CDR3 here. A D gene is named only where the DNA matches it firmly. Some rows mark clone size as missing; the rest say once, few, many or name a class of expanded clone.

V	D	J	size	CDR3
TRBV5-1	TRBD2	TRBJ2-2	many	ASSQWSGGRNTGELF
TRBV27	.	TRBJ1-5	few	ASSLSAGRNQPQH
TRBV7-6	.	TRBJ2-3	.	ASSPRRQGGADTQY
TRBV27	.	TRBJ2-1	many	ASSPFKIGVSSYNEQF
TRBV20-1	TRBD1	TRBJ2-1	many	SASGTEDNEQF
TRBV11-2	.	TRBJ1-2	many	ASSRRGYT
TRBV7-8	.	TRBJ1-5	many	ASSLGQSNQPQH
TRBV7-9	TRBD2	TRBJ2-1	many	ASRTGLAEEQF
TRBV6-1	.	TRBJ2-5	many	ATTEVEETQY
TRBV7-8	.	TRBJ2-7	many	ASSPRASQAYEQY
TRBV27	.	TRBJ2-3	many	ASSLDWGTDTQY
TRBV24-1	TRBD1	TRBJ2-3	many	ATNVPGGTGDLDTQY
TRBV29-1	.	TRBJ1-2	.	SVAGPGDGHT
TRBV4-1	.	TRBJ2-1	many	ASSQINGNEQF
TRBV5-1	.	TRBJ2-1	medium-sized	ASSSHSDSATYNEQF
TRBV6-2/TRBV6-3	TRBD2	TRBJ2-5	few	ASSSGTSRETQY